The text below deals with one T cell receptor beta chain. The data derive from a study of T cells in tuberculosis. Thawed, overnight-rested PBMC were stained with GMM-loaded CD1B tetramer, viability dye and anti-CD3, then sorted. C32 glucose monomycolate from Rhodococcus equi was loaded onto the CD1B tetramers. This table comes from immunoSEQ multiplex PCR, and its TCRdb copy is limited to in-frame clones, with some not included. The repertoire holds roughly 92,000 clones, around 90% seen once, with around 2% in the top ten. The CDR3 spans 16 residues. Trimming at V came to 6 bases and at J to 0 bases, leaving 7 bases not matched to a gene. Germline V CDR1 and CDR2: SGHAT, FQNNGV.

The gene calls are TRBV11-2 and TRBJ2-2, with TRBD1 identical over 7 bases. The sequencing input was CD1b-GMM tetramer-negative cells sorted from PBMCs. The sequence came from an adult woman with latent tuberculosis. In DNA form, the CDR3 reads TGTGCCAGCAGGCAACAGGGGCCTGCGAACACCGGGGAGCTGTTTTTT. Translated: CASRQQGPANTGELFF.